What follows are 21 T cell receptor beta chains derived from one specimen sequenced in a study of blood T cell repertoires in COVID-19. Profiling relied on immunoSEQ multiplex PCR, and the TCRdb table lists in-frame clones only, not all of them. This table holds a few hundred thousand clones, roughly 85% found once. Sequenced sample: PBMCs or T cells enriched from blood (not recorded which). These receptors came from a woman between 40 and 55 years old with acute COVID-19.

The CDR3 region is CASSFSGTTRGDTQYF. CDR3 nucleotide sequence: TGTGCCAGCTCTTTTAGCGGGACAACCCGGGGCGACACCCAGTACTTC. The chain joins TRBV7-2 to TRBJ2-5; 8 nucleotides line up with TRBD2. V was pared by 8 bases and J by 8 bases, with 19 bases of the junction left unmatched. CDR3 length: 16 residues. Germline CDR1 is SGHTA and CDR2 is FQGNSA.

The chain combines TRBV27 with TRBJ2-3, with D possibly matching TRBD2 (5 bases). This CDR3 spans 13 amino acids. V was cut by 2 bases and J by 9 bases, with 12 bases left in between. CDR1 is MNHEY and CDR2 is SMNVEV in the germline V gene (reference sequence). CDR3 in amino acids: CASSLSFPSTQYF. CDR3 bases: TGTGCCAGCAGTTTAAGTTTTCCTAGCACGCAGTATTTT.

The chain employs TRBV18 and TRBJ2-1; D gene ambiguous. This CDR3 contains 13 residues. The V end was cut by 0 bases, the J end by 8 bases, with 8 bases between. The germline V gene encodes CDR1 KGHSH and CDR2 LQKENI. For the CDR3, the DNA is TGTGCCAGCTCACCACCGAACGGAGATGAGCAGTTCTTC. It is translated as CASSPPNGDEQFF.

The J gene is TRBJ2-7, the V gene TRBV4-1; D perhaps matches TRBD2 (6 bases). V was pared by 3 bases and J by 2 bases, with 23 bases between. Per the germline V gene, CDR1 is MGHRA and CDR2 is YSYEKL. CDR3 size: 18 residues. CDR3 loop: CASSQSPTLGGGPYEQYF. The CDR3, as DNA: TGCGCCAGCAGCCAGTCCCCTACCCTCGGGGGAGGACCCTACGAGCAGTACTTC.

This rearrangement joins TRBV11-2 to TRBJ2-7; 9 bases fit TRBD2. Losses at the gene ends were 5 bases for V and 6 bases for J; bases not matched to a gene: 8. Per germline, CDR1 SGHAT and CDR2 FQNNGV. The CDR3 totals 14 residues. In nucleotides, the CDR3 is TGTGCCAGCAGCCGCACTAGCGGGCTCGGCGAGCAGTACTTC. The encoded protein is CASSRTSGLGEQYF. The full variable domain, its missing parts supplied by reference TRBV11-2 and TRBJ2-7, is EAGVAQSPRYKIIEKRQSVAFWCNPISGHATLYWYQQILGQGPKLLIQFQNNGVVDDSQLPKDRFSAERLKGVDSTLKIQPAKLEDSAVYLCASSRTSGLGEQYFGPGTRLTVT.

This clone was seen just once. The CDR3 reads CASSILAGGSTDTQYF. In DNA, the CDR3 is TGTGCCAGCAGTATCCTAGCGGGAGGGAGCACAGATACGCAGTATTTT. V and J are TRBV27 and TRBJ2-3, with 12 bases that match TRBD2. From germline, CDR1 is MNHEY and CDR2 SMNVEV (reference sequence). The CDR3 covers 16 residues. Unmatched junction bases numbered 3, after V lost 5 bases and J lost 0 bases.

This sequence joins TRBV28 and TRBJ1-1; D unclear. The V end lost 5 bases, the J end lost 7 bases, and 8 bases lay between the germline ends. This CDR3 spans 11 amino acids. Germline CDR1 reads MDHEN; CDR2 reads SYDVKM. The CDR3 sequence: CASSPPGEAFF. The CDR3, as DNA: TGTGCCAGCAGTCCTCCCGGTGAAGCTTTCTTT.

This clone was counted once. Written as DNA, the CDR3 is TGTGCCAGTAGGCCCGGGGGCGGGAGGAATCAGCCCCAGCATTTT. The encoded protein is CASRPGGGRNQPQHF. The V gene is TRBV19, the J gene TRBJ1-5, with a possible D match to TRBD1 (6 bases). Germline V lookup: CDR1 LNHDA, CDR2 SQIVND (reference sequence). Trimming left V 6 bases short and J 4 bases short, with 16 bases between. The CDR3 has 15 residues. The whole variable domain, filled in from reference TRBV19 and TRBJ1-5, reads DGGITQSPKYLFRKEGQNVTLSCEQNLNHDAMYWYRQDPGQGLRLIYYSQIVNDFQKGDIAEGYSVSREKKESFPLTVTSAQKNPTAFYLCASRPGGGRNQPQHFGDGTRLSIL.

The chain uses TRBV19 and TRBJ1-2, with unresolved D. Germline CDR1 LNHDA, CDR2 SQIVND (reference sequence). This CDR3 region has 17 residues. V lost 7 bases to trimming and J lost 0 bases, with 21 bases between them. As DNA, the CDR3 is TGTGCCAGTACCTATAACGCCCCGGGATTATCTAACTATGGCTACACCTTC. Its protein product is CASTYNAPGLSNYGYTF. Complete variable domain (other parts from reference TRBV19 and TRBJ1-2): DGGITQSPKYLFRKEGQNVTLSCEQNLNHDAMYWYRQDPGQGLRLIYYSQIVNDFQKGDIAEGYSVSREKKESFPLTVTSAQKNPTAFYLCASTYNAPGLSNYGYTFGSGTRLTVV.

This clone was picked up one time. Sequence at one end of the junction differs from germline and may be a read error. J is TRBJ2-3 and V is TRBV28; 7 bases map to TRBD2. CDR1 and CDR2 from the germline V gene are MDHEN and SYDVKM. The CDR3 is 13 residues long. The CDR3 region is CASRETSTVTQYF. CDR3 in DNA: TGTGCCAGCAGGGAGACTAGCACAGTTACGCAGTATTTT.

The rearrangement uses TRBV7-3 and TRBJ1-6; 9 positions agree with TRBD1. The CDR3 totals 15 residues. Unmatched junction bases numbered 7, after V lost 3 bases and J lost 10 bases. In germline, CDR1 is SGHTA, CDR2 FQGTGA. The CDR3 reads CASSFAGQGKSPLHF. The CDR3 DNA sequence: TGTGCCAGCAGCTTTGCGGGACAGGGAAAGTCACCCCTCCACTTT. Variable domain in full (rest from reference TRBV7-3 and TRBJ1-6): GAGVSQTPSNKVTEKGKYVELRCDPISGHTALYWYRQSLGQGPEFLIYFQGTGAADDSGLPNDRFFAVRPEGSVSTLKIQRTERGDSAVYLCASSFAGQGKSPLHFGNGTRLTVT.

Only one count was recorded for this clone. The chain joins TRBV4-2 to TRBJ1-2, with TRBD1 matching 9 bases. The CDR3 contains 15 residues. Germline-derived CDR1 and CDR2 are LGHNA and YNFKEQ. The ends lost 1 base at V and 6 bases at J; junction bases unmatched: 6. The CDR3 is CASSQAKQGADGYTF. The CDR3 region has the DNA TGTGCCAGCAGCCAAGCCAAACAGGGGGCGGATGGCTACACCTTC.

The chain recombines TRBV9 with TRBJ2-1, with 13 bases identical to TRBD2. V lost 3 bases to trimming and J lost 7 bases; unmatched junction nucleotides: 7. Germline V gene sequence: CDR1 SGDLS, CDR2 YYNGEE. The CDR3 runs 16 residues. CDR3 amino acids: CASSGEELAGGNEQFF. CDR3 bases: TGTGCCAGCAGCGGCGAAGAACTAGCGGGAGGGAATGAGCAGTTCTTC.

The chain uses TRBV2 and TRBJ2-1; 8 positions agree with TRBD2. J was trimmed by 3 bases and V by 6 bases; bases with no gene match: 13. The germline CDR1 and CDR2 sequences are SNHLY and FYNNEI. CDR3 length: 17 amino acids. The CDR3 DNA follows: TGTGCCAGCAGATGGGCCCGGACTAGCCGAATCTACAATGAGCAGTTCTTC. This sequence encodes CASRWARTSRIYNEQFF.

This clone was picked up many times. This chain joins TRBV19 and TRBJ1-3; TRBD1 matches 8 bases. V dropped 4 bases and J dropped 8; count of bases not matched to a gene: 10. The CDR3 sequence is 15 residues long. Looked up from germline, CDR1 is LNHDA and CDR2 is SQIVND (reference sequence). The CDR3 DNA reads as TGTGCCAGTAGTAGAGCCGGGACAGGACTATACACCATATATTTT. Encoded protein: CASSRAGTGLYTIYF. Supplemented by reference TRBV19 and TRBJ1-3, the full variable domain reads DGGITQSPKYLFRKEGQNVTLSCEQNLNHDAMYWYRQDPGQGLRLIYYSQIVNDFQKGDIAEGYSVSREKKESFPLTVTSAQKNPTAFYLCASSRAGTGLYTIYFGEGSWLTVV.

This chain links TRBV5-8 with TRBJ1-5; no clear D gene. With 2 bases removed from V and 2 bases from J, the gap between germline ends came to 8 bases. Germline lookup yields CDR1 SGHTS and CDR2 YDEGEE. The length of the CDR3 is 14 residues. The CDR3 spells CASSFDGGNQPQHF. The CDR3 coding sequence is TGTGCCAGCAGCTTCGACGGAGGCAATCAGCCCCAGCATTTT.

This CDR3 reads CASSPGSGTQYF. CDR3 DNA sequence: TGTGCCAGCAGCCCTGGATCGGGGACGCAGTATTTT. The V and J genes are TRBV12-3 or TRBV12-4 and TRBJ2-3; D perhaps matches TRBD2 (5 bases). CDR3 length equals 12 residues. V lost 6 bases to trimming and J lost 9 bases, with 13 bases between them.

CDR3 DNA: TGTGCCTGGTCAGCGGTAGTAACCCAGTACTTC. Protein: CAWSAVVTQYF. The chain couples TRBV30 to TRBJ2-5; perhaps TRBD2 as D (5 bases). Germline CDR1 is GTSNPN and CDR2 is SVGIG (reference sequence). CDR3 length: 11 residues. V was pared by 5 bases and J by 8 bases, with 12 bases between.

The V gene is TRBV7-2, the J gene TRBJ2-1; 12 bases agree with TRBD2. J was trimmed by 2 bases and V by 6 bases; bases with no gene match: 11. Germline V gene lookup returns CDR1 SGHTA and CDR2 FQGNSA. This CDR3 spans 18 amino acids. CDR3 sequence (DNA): TGTGCCAGCAGGACCTCCACTAGCGGGAGGTTCACCTACAATGAGCAGTTCTTC. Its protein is CASRTSTSGRFTYNEQFF.

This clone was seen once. Here the CDR3 DNA reads TGTGCCAGCAGCAAAGACTCCACAGATACGCAGTATTTT. This encodes CASSKDSTDTQYF. J is TRBJ2-3 and V is TRBV21-1; no check of the table's D call, TRBD2, against the DNA was made. TRBV21-1 represents a pseudogene. The length of the CDR3 is 13 residues.

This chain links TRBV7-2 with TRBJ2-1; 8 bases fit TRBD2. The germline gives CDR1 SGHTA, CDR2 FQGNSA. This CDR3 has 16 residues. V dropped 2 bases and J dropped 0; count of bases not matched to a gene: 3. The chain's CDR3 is CASSLRGRSSYNEQFF. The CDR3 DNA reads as TGTGCCAGCAGCTTACGCGGGAGGAGCTCCTACAATGAGCAGTTCTTC.